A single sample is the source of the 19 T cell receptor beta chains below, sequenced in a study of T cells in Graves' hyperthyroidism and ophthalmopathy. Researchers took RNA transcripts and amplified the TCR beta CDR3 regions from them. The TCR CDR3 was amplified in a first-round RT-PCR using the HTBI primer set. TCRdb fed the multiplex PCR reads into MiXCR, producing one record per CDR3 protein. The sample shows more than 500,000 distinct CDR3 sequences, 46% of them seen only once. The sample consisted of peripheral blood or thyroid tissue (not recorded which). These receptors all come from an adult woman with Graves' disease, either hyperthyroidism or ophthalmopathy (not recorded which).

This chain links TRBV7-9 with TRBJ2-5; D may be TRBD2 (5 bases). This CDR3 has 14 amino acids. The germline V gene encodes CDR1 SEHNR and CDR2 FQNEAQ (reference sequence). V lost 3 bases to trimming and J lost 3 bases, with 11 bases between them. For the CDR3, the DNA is TGTGCCAGCAGCTTCGGGGTCCAAGAAGAGACCCAGTACTTC. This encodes CASSFGVQEETQYF.

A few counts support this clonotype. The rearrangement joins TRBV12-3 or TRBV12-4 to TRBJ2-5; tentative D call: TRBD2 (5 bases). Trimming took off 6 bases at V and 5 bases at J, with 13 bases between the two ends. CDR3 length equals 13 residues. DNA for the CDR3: TGTGCCAGCAGGGCCGGGGATAGGGAGACCCAGTACTTC. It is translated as CASRAGDRETQYF.

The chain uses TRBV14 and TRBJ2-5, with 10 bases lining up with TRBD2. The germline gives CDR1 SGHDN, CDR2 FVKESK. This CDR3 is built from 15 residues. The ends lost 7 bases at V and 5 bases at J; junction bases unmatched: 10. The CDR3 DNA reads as TGTGCCAGCACGCCCTATGCTAGCGGGGGTGAGACCCAGTACTTC. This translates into CASTPYASGGETQYF.

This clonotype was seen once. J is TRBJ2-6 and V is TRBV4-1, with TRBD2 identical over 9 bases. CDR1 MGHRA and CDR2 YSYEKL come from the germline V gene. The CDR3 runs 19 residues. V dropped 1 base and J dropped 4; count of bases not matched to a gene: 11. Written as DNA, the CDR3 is TGCGCCAGCAGCCAAGTAGCGGGAGTTGAGGGCTCCGGGGCCAACGTCCTGACTTTC. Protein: CASSQVAGVEGSGANVLTF.

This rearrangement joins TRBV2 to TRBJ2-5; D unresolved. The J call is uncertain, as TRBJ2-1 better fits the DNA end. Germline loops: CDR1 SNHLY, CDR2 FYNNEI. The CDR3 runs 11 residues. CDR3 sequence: CASSQQDEQFF. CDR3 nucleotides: TGTGCCAGCAGCCAACAAGATGAGCAGTTCTTC.

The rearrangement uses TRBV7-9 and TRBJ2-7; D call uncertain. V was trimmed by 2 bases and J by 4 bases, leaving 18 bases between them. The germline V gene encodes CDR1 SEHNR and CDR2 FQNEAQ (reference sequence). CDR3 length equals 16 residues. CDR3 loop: CASSLLPALPSYEQYF. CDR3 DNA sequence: TGTGCCAGCAGCTTACTCCCCGCACTACCTTCGTACGAGCAGTACTTC.

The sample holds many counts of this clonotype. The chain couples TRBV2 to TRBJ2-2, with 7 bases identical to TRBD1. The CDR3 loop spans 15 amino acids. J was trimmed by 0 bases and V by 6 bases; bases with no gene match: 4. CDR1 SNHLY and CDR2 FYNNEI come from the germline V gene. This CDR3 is CASSVDRSNTGELFF. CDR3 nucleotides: TGTGCCAGCAGCGTGGACAGGTCGAACACCGGGGAGCTGTTTTTT.

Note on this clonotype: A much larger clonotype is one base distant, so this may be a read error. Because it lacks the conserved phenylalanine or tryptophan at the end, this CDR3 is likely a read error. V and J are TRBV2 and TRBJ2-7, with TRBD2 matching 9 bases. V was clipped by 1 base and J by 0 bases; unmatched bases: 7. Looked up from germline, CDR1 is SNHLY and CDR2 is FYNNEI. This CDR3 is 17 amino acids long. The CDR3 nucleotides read TGTGCCAGCAGTGAAGAGGCGGGAGGGCTCTTCTCCTACGAGCAGTACCTC. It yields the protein CASSEEAGGLFSYEQYL.

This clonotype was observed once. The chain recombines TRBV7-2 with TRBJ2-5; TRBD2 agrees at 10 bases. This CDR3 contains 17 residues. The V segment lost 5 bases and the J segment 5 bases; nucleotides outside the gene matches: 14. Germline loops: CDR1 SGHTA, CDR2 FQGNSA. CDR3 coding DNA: TGTGCCAGCAGCCCAAAGGGGCTAGCGGGAGCCTACGAGACCCAGTACTTC. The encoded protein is CASSPKGLAGAYETQYF.

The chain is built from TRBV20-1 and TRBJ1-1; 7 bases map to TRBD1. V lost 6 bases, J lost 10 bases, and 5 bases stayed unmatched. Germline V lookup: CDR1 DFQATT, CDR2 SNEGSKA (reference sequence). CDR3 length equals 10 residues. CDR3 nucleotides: TGCAGTGCCTGGGACAGTGCAGCTTTCTTT. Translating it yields CSAWDSAAFF.

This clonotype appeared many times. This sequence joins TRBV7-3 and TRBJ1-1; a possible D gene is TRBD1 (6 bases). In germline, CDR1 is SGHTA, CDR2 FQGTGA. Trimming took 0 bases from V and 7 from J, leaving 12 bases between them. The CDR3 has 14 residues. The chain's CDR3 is CASSLTGGPGEAFF. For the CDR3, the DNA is TGTGCCAGCAGCTTAACGGGGGGGCCGGGTGAAGCTTTCTTT. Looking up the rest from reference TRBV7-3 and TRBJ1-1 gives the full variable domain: GAGVSQTPSNKVTEKGKYVELRCDPISGHTALYWYRQSLGQGPEFLIYFQGTGAADDSGLPNDRFFAVRPEGSVSTLKIQRTERGDSAVYLCASSLTGGPGEAFFGQGTRLTVV.

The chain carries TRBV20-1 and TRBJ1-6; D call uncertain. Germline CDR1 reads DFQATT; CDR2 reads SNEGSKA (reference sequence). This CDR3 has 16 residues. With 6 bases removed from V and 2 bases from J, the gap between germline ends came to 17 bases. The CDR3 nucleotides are TGCAGTGCCAGAAAGTCGGACGGAGCCTATAATTCACCCCTCCACTTT. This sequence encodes CSARKSDGAYNSPLHF.

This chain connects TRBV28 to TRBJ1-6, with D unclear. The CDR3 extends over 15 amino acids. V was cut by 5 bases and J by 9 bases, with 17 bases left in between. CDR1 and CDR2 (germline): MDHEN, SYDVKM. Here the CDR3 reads CASSPTKGLGSPLHF. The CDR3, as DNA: TGTGCCAGCAGTCCAACAAAAGGGTTAGGTTCACCCCTCCACTTT.

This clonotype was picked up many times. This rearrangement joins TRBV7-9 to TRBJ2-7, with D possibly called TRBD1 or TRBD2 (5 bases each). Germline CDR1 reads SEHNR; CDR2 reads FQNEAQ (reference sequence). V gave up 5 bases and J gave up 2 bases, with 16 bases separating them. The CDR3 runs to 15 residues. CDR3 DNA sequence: TGTGCCAGCAGCCCCGGGGCAGACAGTGCCTACGAGCAGTACTTC. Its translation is CASSPGADSAYEQYF.

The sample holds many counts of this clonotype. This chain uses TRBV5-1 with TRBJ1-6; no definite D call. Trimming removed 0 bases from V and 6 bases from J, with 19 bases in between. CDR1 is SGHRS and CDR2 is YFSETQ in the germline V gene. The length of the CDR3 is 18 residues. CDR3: CASSLAFRPGSGNSPLHF. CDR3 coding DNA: TGCGCCAGCAGCTTGGCCTTTCGCCCCGGGTCCGGTAATTCACCCCTCCACTTT. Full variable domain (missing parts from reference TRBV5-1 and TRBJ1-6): KAGVTQTPRYLIKTRGQQVTLSCSPISGHRSVSWYQQTPGQGLQFLFEYFSETQRNKGNFPGRFSGRQFSNSRSEMNVSTLELGDSALYLCASSLAFRPGSGNSPLHFGNGTRLTVT.

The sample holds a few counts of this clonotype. The CDR3: CSVPAPQGGSTNEKLFF. The CDR3 coding sequence is TGCAGTGTACCAGCCCCACAGGGGGGGTCAACTAATGAAAAACTGTTTTTT. The J gene is TRBJ1-4, the V gene TRBV20-1; 8 positions match TRBD1. The germline V gene encodes CDR1 DFQATT and CDR2 SNEGSKA (reference sequence). V shed 7 bases and J 0 bases; nucleotides not matched to a gene: 13. The CDR3 loop spans 17 amino acids.

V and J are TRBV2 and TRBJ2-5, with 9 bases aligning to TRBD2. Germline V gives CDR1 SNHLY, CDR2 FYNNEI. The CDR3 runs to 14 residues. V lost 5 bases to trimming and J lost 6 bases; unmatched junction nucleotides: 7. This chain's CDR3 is CASSIRTSAKTQYF. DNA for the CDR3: TGTGCCAGCAGTATTAGGACTAGCGCAAAGACCCAGTACTTC.

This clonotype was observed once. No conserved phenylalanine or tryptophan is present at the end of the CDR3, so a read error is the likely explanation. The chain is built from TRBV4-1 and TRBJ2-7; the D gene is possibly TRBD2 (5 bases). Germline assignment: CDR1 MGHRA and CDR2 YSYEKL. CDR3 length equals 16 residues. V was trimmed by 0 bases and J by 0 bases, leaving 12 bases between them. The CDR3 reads CASSQDSRVYSYEQYL. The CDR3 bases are TGCGCCAGCAGCCAAGATTCGAGGGTTTACTCCTACGAGCAGTACTTG.

The CDR3 region has the DNA TGTGCCAGCAGTGTGGACAGGGGGGAGTATCAGCCCCAGCATTTT. Protein product: CASSVDRGEYQPQHF. V is TRBV2 and J is TRBJ1-5; 10 positions agree with TRBD1. Germline V gene data show CDR1 as SNHLY and CDR2 as FYNNEI. V gave up 4 bases and J gave up 5 bases; unmatched junction bases: 5. This CDR3 contains 15 residues.